This T cell receptor (beta chain) was identified in a study of CXCR3-negative and CXCR3-positive naive CD8 T cells (dated by TCRdb to the late 2010s). About the study as a whole: In total, about 150 million TRB reads were obtained, which works out to roughly 1.5 +/- 0.3 million reads per library. The TRBV-TRBJ cluster analysis covered naive subsets from about 5 donors and memory cells from 3 donors. Diversity and physicochemical repertoire analyses were performed on about ten donors pooled from two independent experiments.

The data were produced on a NextSeq 550. The Human TCR Profiling Kit (MiLaboratory) was used to make UMI-labeled 5' RACE TRB cDNA libraries. cDNA synthesis used the entire amount of extracted RNA, and PCR amplification then used the entire amount of cDNA produced. Libraries were prepared in parallel with an identical number of PCR cycles. The authors' pipeline ran thus. With a requirement of at least two reads per UMI, MIGEC and MiXCR extracted about 50,000 +/- 10,000 unique UMI-labeled TRB cDNA molecules per library. Each library averaged approximately 40,000 +/- 10,000 functional in-frame TRB CDR3 nucleotide clonotypes without stop codons. Diversity metrics, including normalized Shannon-Wiener and Chao1, were computed in VDJtools after downsampling to 5000 UMI-labeled TRB molecules per sample. For the central five CDR3 residues, VDJtools calculated physicochemical properties weighted by clonotype size, namely interaction energy, strength, volume and Kidera factor 4. TCRdb reprocessed the sequencing reads and holds a single record per CDR3 protein sequence, with no DNA. TCRdb's processing, not the study's, gives the V and J calls here. The sample table holds 65,000 to 75,000 distinct CDR3 sequences. The top ten hold approximately 0.76% of the sample.

For every CD8+ T cell subset, some 310,000 cells were flow-sorted straight into RLT lysis buffer, and each subset was sorted in triplicate. To keep memory contaminants out, a stringent definition of naive CD8+ T cells was applied: CD45RO-CCR7+CD27+CD95-. Standard density gradient centrifugation was used to isolate peripheral blood mononuclear cells from buffy coats. Naive CXCR3-negative and CXCR3-positive CD8+ T cells were flow-sorted using a FACSAria III. An RNeasy Mini Kit was used to extract total RNA from the sorted cells. General findings and caveats noted by the study authors: Repertoire diversity was comparably high in both naive subsets but much lower in memory CD8+ T cells. Compared with CXCR3-negative naive cells, CXCR3-positive naive cells had TRB CDR3s with higher hydrophobicity (lower Kidera factor 4), lower energy, and higher strength and volume indices. Within the same donor, TRBV-TRBJ usage looked similar between naive CXCR3-negative and CXCR3-positive cells, but memory cells had distinct patterns. Surface CD5, linked to self-reactivity in mice, was comparable between naive subsets; TCR interaction strength was therefore also inferred from TRB CDR3 physicochemical properties. Freshly isolated PBMCs were used for most assays because CXCR3 expression partially decreased after cryopreservation.

Of note for this clonotype: This receptor's antigen is unknown.

Input material: naive CXCR3+ CD8+ T cells from blood. The label giving this sample's cell subset or site can be read as: CD45RO-CCR7+CD27+CD95- naive CD8+ T cells expressing CXCR3 (TNR3+). The receptor's source is a human donor in good health. Some clones in this sample may be carry-over from other donors' samples.

The CDR3 region has the sequence CSARAGTAPPF. The chain is assembled from TRBV20-1 and TRBJ1-2; the TRBD1 assignment by TCRdb is unverifiable without DNA. The germline V gene (reference sequence) provides CDR1 DFQATT and CDR2 SNEGSKA. Measured from the cysteine to the phenylalanine, the CDR3 is 11 residues long. The protein alone is recorded here.